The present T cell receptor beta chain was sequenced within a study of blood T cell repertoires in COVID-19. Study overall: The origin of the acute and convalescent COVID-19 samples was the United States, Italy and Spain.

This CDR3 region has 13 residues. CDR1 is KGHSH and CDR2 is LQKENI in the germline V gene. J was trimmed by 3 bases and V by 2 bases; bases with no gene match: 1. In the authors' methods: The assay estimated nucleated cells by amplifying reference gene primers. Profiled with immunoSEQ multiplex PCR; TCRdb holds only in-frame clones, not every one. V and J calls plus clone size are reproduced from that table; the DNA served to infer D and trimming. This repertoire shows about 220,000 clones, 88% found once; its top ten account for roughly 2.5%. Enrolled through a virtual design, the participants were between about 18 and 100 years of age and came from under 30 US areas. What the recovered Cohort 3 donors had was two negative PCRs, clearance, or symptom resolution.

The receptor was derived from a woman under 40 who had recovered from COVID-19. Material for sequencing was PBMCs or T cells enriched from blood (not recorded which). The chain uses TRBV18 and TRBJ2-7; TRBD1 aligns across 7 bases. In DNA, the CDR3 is TGTGCCAGCTCACCAGGGACAGTCTACGAGCAGTACTTC. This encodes CASSPGTVYEQYF.